These 26 T cell receptor beta chains came from one sample sequenced in a study of cytomegalovirus exposure and HLA in healthy donors. PCR primers comprised 60 Vbeta and 13 Jbeta primers. Sequencing used immunoSEQ multiplex PCR; TCRdb keeps in-frame clones, though not all of them. The table has roughly 120,000 clones, about three quarters seen once. The sequencing input was PBMCs. These receptor sequences come from a human donor in good health.

This sequence joins TRBV5-4 and TRBJ2-3; TRBD2 matches 8 bases. Germline V gene sequence: CDR1 SGHNT, CDR2 YYREEE (reference sequence). The junction had 9 bases not matched to a gene; V was cut back by 4 bases and J by 5 bases. This CDR3 comprises 15 residues. CDR3 DNA sequence: TGTGCCAGCAGCGGCCTCGGGGGGGCGGGAGATACGCAGTATTTT. It specifies CASSGLGGAGDTQYF. Drawing the rest from reference TRBV5-4 and TRBJ2-3, the complete variable domain is ETGVTQSPTHLIKTRGQQVTLRCSSQSGHNTVSWYQQALGQGPQFIFQYYREEENGRGNFPPRFSGLQFPNYSSELNVNALELDDSALYLCASSGLGGAGDTQYFGPGTRLTVL.

This clone has a count of ten or more. This chain links TRBV6-1 with TRBJ2-3; TRBD1 agrees at 9 bases. The junction had 6 bases not matched to a gene; V was cut back by 7 bases and J by 4 bases. CDR3 size: 14 residues. Per germline, CDR1 MNHNS and CDR2 SASEGT. The CDR3 coding sequence is TGTGCCAGCACGCCGGGACAGGGATCAGATACGCAGTATTTT. This codes for CASTPGQGSDTQYF.

The chain recombines TRBV7-9 with TRBJ2-1, with D tentatively TRBD1 (7 bases). The V gene lost 6 bases and the J gene lost 6 bases, with 15 bases spanning the gap. CDR3 length: 14 residues. Germline CDR1 and CDR2: SEHNR and FQNEAQ (reference sequence). The CDR3 nucleotides read TGTGCCAGCAGGCGGGACAGACCCATCAATGAGCAGTTCTTC. Its translation: CASRRDRPINEQFF.

This sequence joins TRBV2 and TRBJ2-3; 9 bases are a match to TRBD2. J was trimmed by 1 base and V by 8 bases; bases with no gene match: 4. The germline V gene encodes CDR1 SNHLY and CDR2 FYNNEI. The CDR3 has 14 residues. The CDR3 DNA follows: TGTGCCAGCGGTCCTAGCGGGGGCACAGATACGCAGTATTTT. This encodes CASGPSGGTDTQYF.

The J gene is TRBJ1-5, the V gene TRBV6-1, with 8 nucleotides matching TRBD1. Germline values: CDR1 MNHNS, CDR2 SASEGT. CDR3 length: 12 residues. CDR3 DNA: TGTGGTACAGGACAGGGTATCCCGCCCCAGCATTTT. It yields the protein CGTGQGIPPQHF.

The chain recombines TRBV25-1 with TRBJ2-5, with a possible D match to TRBD2 (5 bases). V was cut by 3 bases and J by 5 bases, with 13 bases left in between. CDR1 MGHDK and CDR2 SYGVNS come from the germline V gene. The length of the CDR3 is 14 residues. The CDR3 loop reads CASSDPSGRETQYF. The DNA of the CDR3 is TGTGCCAGCAGTGACCCCAGCGGTCGTGAGACCCAGTACTTC.

The chain uses TRBV25-1 and TRBJ1-4; no reliable D call. Trimming shortened V by 4 bases and J by 6 bases, and 12 bases separated the two germline ends. This CDR3 region has 14 residues. The germline CDR1 and CDR2 sequences are MGHDK and SYGVNS. The CDR3 loop reads CASSVPGWDEKLFF. The CDR3 nucleotides read TGTGCCAGCAGTGTCCCGGGGTGGGATGAAAAACTGTTTTTT. The full variable domain, completed using reference TRBV25-1 and TRBJ1-4, is EADIYQTPRYLVIGTGKKITLECSQTMGHDKMYWYQQDPGMELHLIHYSYGVNSTEKGDLSSESTVSRIRTEHFPLTLESARPSHTSQYLCASSVPGWDEKLFFGSGTQLSVL.

The V call is TRBV19, the J call TRBJ1-2; no reliable D call. V was clipped by 3 bases and J by 3 bases, with 14 bases between them. The CDR3 consists of 15 residues. From germline, CDR1 is LNHDA and CDR2 SQIVND (reference sequence). Here the CDR3 DNA reads TGTGCCAGTAGTATGGCCAAGGCGGAGTACTATGGCTACACCTTC. Protein sequence: CASSMAKAEYYGYTF.

The V gene is TRBV29-1, the J gene TRBJ2-5; possibly TRBD1 for D (5 bases). There are 13 residues in the CDR3. Per the germline V gene, CDR1 is SQVTM and CDR2 is ANQGSEA. The germline V and J ends were trimmed by 1 base and 1 base, with 7 bases remaining between them. This CDR3 is CSVEVGPQETQYF. DNA for the CDR3: TGCAGCGTTGAAGTGGGGCCCCAAGAGACCCAGTACTTC.

The chain is built from TRBV6-5 and TRBJ1-1; D unclear. V was cut by 10 bases and J by 7 bases, with 19 bases left in between. Germline values: CDR1 MNHEY, CDR2 SVGAGI. The CDR3 runs 13 residues. This CDR3 reads CATYTRVQNEAFF. DNA for the CDR3: TGTGCCACCTACACCCGGGTCCAGAATGAAGCTTTCTTT.

The chain joins TRBV19 to TRBJ1-2; the D is unclear. Looked up from germline, CDR1 is LNHDA and CDR2 is SQIVND (reference sequence). The CDR3 spans 12 residues. V gave up 9 bases and J gave up 8 bases, with 16 bases separating them. The CDR3: CASHTIDIGYTF. The CDR3 DNA reads as TGTGCCAGCCATACAATTGATATCGGCTACACCTTC. Full variable domain (remainder filled in from reference TRBV19 and TRBJ1-2): DGGITQSPKYLFRKEGQNVTLSCEQNLNHDAMYWYRQDPGQGLRLIYYSQIVNDFQKGDIAEGYSVSREKKESFPLTVTSAQKNPTAFYLCASHTIDIGYTFGSGTRLTVV.

This clone showed up just once. The chain employs TRBV4-1 and TRBJ2-7, with D maybe TRBD1 (8 bases). Germline values: CDR1 MGHRA, CDR2 YSYEKL. V lost 2 bases and J 6 bases, leaving 14 bases between the germline ends. This CDR3 region has 14 residues. Written as DNA, the CDR3 is TGCGCCAGCAGCCAAAAAACAGGGGGGGGCGAGCAGTACTTC. Its protein product is CASSQKTGGGEQYF.

V is TRBV5-5 and J is TRBJ1-2, with a tentative D call TRBD1 (6 bases). CDR1 is SGHKS, CDR2 YYEKEE, per germline (reference sequence). The CDR3 consists of 16 residues. V lost 4 bases, J lost 4 bases, and 20 bases lay in between. The CDR3 bases are TGTGCCAGCAGCACACAGGGAAACCTTTTGAGCTATGGCTACACCTTC. It codes for CASSTQGNLLSYGYTF.

V and J are TRBV19 and TRBJ1-1; 8 positions match TRBD1. The CDR3 contains 14 residues. CDR1 is LNHDA and CDR2 is SQIVND in the germline V gene (reference sequence). V was clipped by 2 bases and J by 5 bases; unmatched bases: 4. The CDR3 DNA reads TGTGCCAGTAGTATACAGGGGGCGAGTACTGAAGCTTTCTTT. Translated, it gives CASSIQGASTEAFF. The full variable domain, in which reference TRBV19 and TRBJ1-1 provide the parts outside the CDR3, is DGGITQSPKYLFRKEGQNVTLSCEQNLNHDAMYWYRQDPGQGLRLIYYSQIVNDFQKGDIAEGYSVSREKKESFPLTVTSAQKNPTAFYLCASSIQGASTEAFFGQGTRLTVV.

J is TRBJ1-1 and V is TRBV6-5; D gene ambiguous. This CDR3 has 14 amino acids. Germline CDR1 and CDR2: MNHEY and SVGAGI. V was clipped by 3 bases and J by 8 bases, with 16 bases between them. As DNA, the CDR3 is TGTGCCAGCAGTTATGTACAGCCGTTCGGCGAAGCTTTCTTT. Translated, it gives CASSYVQPFGEAFF.

V is TRBV5-6 and J is TRBJ2-7; D might be TRBD1 (6 bases). The CDR3 covers 12 residues. V was cut by 5 bases and J by 3 bases, with 9 bases left in between. Germline V gene lookup returns CDR1 SGHDT and CDR2 YYEEEE. The CDR3 is CASSQQGYEQYF. In nucleotides, the CDR3 is TGTGCCAGCAGTCAACAGGGCTACGAGCAGTACTTC.

The genes are TRBV4-1 and TRBJ1-5, with 7 bases matching TRBD1. V trimming: 1 base; J trimming: 2 bases; junction bases outside the gene matches: 2. CDR3 length: 15 residues. From germline, CDR1 is MGHRA and CDR2 YSYEKL. The CDR3 is CASSQGQGGNQPQHF. The CDR3 coding sequence is TGCGCCAGCAGCCAAGGACAGGGCGGCAATCAGCCCCAGCATTTT.

The sample holds a few counts of this clone. The chain combines TRBV11-3 with TRBJ1-6, with TRBD1 matching 7 bases. The CDR3 loop spans 19 amino acids. The germline CDR1 and CDR2 sequences are SGHNT and YENEEA. J was trimmed by 5 bases and V by 1 base; bases with no gene match: 14. In DNA form, the CDR3 reads TGTGCCAGCAGCTTAGCCCCCTCCCCTCTACAGGGGAATAATTCACCCCTCCACTTT. Protein: CASSLAPSPLQGNNSPLHF.

CDR3 sequence: CASKSEQGVTYEQYF. In DNA form, the CDR3 reads TGTGCCAGCAAGTCTGAACAGGGGGTTACCTACGAGCAGTACTTC. This chain joins TRBV6-5 and TRBJ2-7, with TRBD1 identical over 8 bases. Germline trimming cut 7 bases from V and 2 bases from J; bases unmatched to any gene: 10. There are 15 residues in the CDR3. Germline CDR1 and CDR2: MNHEY and SVGAGI.

Only a few counts were recorded for this clone. The CDR3 reads CASSLGTGYEKLFF. The CDR3, as DNA: TGTGCCAGCAGCTTAGGGACAGGGTATGAAAAACTGTTTTTT. This chain links TRBV7-8 with TRBJ1-4; 8 bases are shared with TRBD1. In germline, CDR1 is SGHVS, CDR2 FQNEAQ. The CDR3 runs to 14 residues. V trimming: 1 base; J trimming: 6 bases; junction bases outside the gene matches: 1.

A word on this clone: The junction departs from germline at one end; a sequencing error may be responsible. This chain connects TRBV7-7 to TRBJ2-1, with 9 bases that match TRBD1. Germline V lookup: CDR1 SSHAT, CDR2 FNYEAQ (reference sequence). CDR3 length: 13 residues. The CDR3 sequence: CASSDRGDNEQFF. The CDR3 DNA is TGTGCTAGCAGCGACAGGGGGGACAATGAGCAGTTCTTC.

The chain uses TRBV4-1 and TRBJ1-1; perhaps TRBD1 as D (5 bases). V was pared by 6 bases and J by 6 bases, with 17 bases between. Germline assignment: CDR1 MGHRA and CDR2 YSYEKL. This CDR3 has 14 residues. The CDR3 nucleotides are TGCGCCAGCAGGGGGCCTGGAACTTCACCTGAAGCTTTCTTT. This sequence encodes CASRGPGTSPEAFF.

The chain carries TRBV9 and TRBJ2-5, with D possibly TRBD1 on 6 matching bases. Germline assignment: CDR1 SGDLS and CDR2 YYNGEE. The CDR3 covers 16 residues. Trimming stripped 0 bases from V and 1 base from J, with 13 bases between. The CDR3 loop is CASSVGTGLLQETQYF. The CDR3, as DNA: TGTGCCAGCAGCGTAGGTACAGGGCTACTCCAAGAGACCCAGTACTTC.

The V and J genes are TRBV4-1 and TRBJ1-1; 9 bases fit TRBD1. V trimming: 0 bases; J trimming: 1 base; junction bases outside the gene matches: 6. The CDR3 has 17 residues. The germline gives CDR1 MGHRA, CDR2 YSYEKL. CDR3 region: CASSQDQDRGTNTEAFF. CDR3 in DNA: TGCGCCAGCAGCCAAGATCAGGACAGGGGAACGAACACTGAAGCTTTCTTT.

V is TRBV19 and J is TRBJ2-1, with 10 bases matching TRBD2. J gave up 8 bases and V 7 bases, and 8 bases lay outside the gene matches. The CDR3 extends over 14 amino acids. Per germline, CDR1 LNHDA and CDR2 SQIVND (reference sequence). DNA for the CDR3: TGTGCCAGTATGGGACAGCGGGGGGGCCATGAGCAGTTCTTC. This encodes CASMGQRGGHEQFF.

This clone came up once. This chain connects TRBV7-9 to TRBJ1-1; 9 positions match TRBD1. This CDR3 is 17 amino acids long. After removal of 5 bases from V and 0 bases from J, the junction contained 10 bases not matched to a gene. Germline V gene lookup returns CDR1 SEHNR and CDR2 FQNEAQ (reference sequence). The CDR3 sequence is CASSRIAGQGLNTEAFF. The CDR3 DNA sequence: TGTGCCAGCAGCCGGATTGCAGGACAGGGGCTGAACACTGAAGCTTTCTTT.